The text below deals with one TCR beta chain. Its antigen remains unknown. This entry comes from a study of cytomegalovirus exposure and HLA in healthy donors. CDR1 MDHEN and CDR2 SYDVKM come from the germline V gene. Trimming at V came to 6 bases and at J to 3 bases, leaving 10 bases not matched to a gene. This CDR3 contains 16 residues. Study-level findings and limits: Because they were indistinguishable, some V segments, including TRBV6-2 and TRBV6-3, were excluded.

In the PCR, 60 Vbeta and 13 Jbeta primers were used. The data were produced by immunoSEQ multiplex PCR, yet TCRdb's version contains in-frame clones alone and is incomplete. The table has 150,000 to 250,000 clones, around 76% seen once; the top ten hold under 2%. The TCR sequence derives from a man aged 25-45 years in good health and CMV-seronegative. The sequenced sample was PBMCs. The chain has TRBV28 and TRBJ2-1; 8 bases line up with TRBD1. CDR3 nucleotides: TGTGCCAGCAGCCCTTTAAGGACAGGGATCTACAATGAGCAGTTCTTC. It is translated as CASSPLRTGIYNEQFF.